This TCR beta chain is from a study of cytomegalovirus exposure and HLA in healthy donors. CDR1 is LNHNV and CDR2 is YYDKDF in the germline V gene (reference sequence). The CDR3 sequence is 15 residues long. Trimming cost V 5 bases and J 6 bases, with 19 bases left between them. Profiling relied on immunoSEQ multiplex PCR, and the TCRdb table lists in-frame clones only, not all of them. The sample carries approximately 82,000 clones, about 95% recorded once. The chain carries TRBV15 and TRBJ1-2; D gene ambiguous. The receptor comes from a woman aged 18-29 years in good health and CMV-seronegative. Sequencing used PBMCs. The CDR3 region is CATSQTRTKPHGYTF. The CDR3 DNA is TGTGCCACCAGCCAGACTAGGACCAAGCCTCATGGCTACACCTTC.